This entry lists 2 T cell receptor beta chains sequenced from one sample in a study of identical twins. TCRdb processed the 5' RACE reads anew with MiXCR; each CDR3 protein has one entry. The table lists about 890,000 distinct CDR3 sequences, approximately 13% of them singletons. This sample also appeared in a second study, on yellow fever vaccine responses in identical twins.

Sequenced: PBMCs. These receptors originate from a woman aged 18-35 years in good health.

This clonotype has a handful of counts. The chain has TRBV7-9 and TRBJ2-1, with 8 bases lining up with TRBD2. This CDR3 comprises 16 residues. Losses at the gene ends were 1 base for V and 4 bases for J; bases not matched to a gene: 6. CDR1 and CDR2 (germline): SEHNR, FQNEAQ (reference sequence). CDR3 in DNA: TGTGCCAGCAGCTTAGTGGGACTAGTACTTTACAATGAGCAGTTCTTC. Translation gives CASSLVGLVLYNEQFF.

The table lists this clonotype with a few counts. This chain uses TRBV20-1 with TRBJ2-3, with TRBD2 as a possible D gene (7 bases). CDR3 length equals 18 residues. CDR1 and CDR2 (germline): DFQATT, SNEGSKA (reference sequence). Between the trimmed V and J ends, which lost 6 bases and 2 bases, there was a span of 27 bases. CDR3 sequence: CSAIRGPRTGGPTDTQYF. For the CDR3, the DNA is TGCAGTGCCATTCGGGGGCCGCGAACCGGGGGGCCCACAGATACGCAGTATTTT.